Below, 9 T cell receptor beta chains from the same sample are listed, as sequenced in a study of control samples from healthy donors and cancer patients. TCRdb's table, derived via immunoSEQ multiplex PCR, lists solely in-frame clones and lacks some. The sample contains some 130,000 clones, around 96% of which appear only once. Specimen: blood. The receptor source for this set is a man aged 30-40 years in good health.

The chain uses TRBV5-1 and TRBJ1-5; D may be TRBD1 (5 bases). CDR1 SGHRS and CDR2 YFSETQ come from the germline V gene. CDR3 length: 15 amino acids. V lost 1 base and J 0 bases, leaving 8 bases between the germline ends. CDR3 DNA sequence: TGCGCCAGCAGCTTGTGGGGGGATAGCAATCAGCCCCAGCATTTT. Amino acids: CASSLWGDSNQPQHF.

CDR3 sequence: CASSIGRSTNTEAFF. CDR3 nucleotides: TGTGCCAGTAGTATAGGCAGGTCAACGAACACTGAAGCTTTCTTT. The J gene is TRBJ1-1, the V gene TRBV19; no reliable D call. The V gene's germline CDR1 is LNHDA and CDR2 SQIVND (reference sequence). The CDR3 covers 15 residues. Trimming cost V 1 base and J 1 base, with 10 bases left between them.

The chain uses TRBV21-1 and TRBJ2-7; TRBD1 is the table's D call, not checked against the DNA. TRBV21-1 is listed as a pseudogene. The CDR3 covers 15 residues. The CDR3 DNA reads as TGTGCCAGCAGCAAAGGAGGGACAGGGTCCTACGAGCAGTACTTC. Protein product: CASSKGGTGSYEQYF.

The chain is built from TRBV7-9 and TRBJ1-4; no clear D gene. The V end was cut by 2 bases, the J end by 7 bases, with 5 bases between. The CDR3 spans 12 residues. CDR1 and CDR2 (germline): SEHNR, FQNEAQ (reference sequence). CDR3 nucleotides: TGTGCCAGCAGCTTATACCTTGAAAAACTGTTTTTT. Translated: CASSLYLEKLFF.

This rearrangement joins TRBV27 to TRBJ1-4, with D uncertain. CDR1 is MNHEY, CDR2 SMNVEV, per germline (reference sequence). The V and J ends lost 2 bases and 4 bases respectively, with 5 bases between them. CDR3 length: 13 residues. This CDR3 is CASSLVFNEKLFF. The CDR3 bases are TGTGCCAGCAGTTTAGTTTTTAATGAAAAACTGTTTTTT.

The DNA of the CDR3 is TGCGCCAGCAGCCAAGATTGGGGGACAGTCTCCTACGAGCAGTACTTC. Amino acid sequence: CASSQDWGTVSYEQYF. The chain couples TRBV4-3 to TRBJ2-7, with 7 nucleotides matching TRBD1. Germline V gives CDR1 LGHNA, CDR2 YSLEER. There are 16 residues in the CDR3. V was clipped by 0 bases and J by 0 bases; unmatched bases: 5.

This clone was observed a single time. The chain carries TRBV7-2 and TRBJ2-3; a possible D gene is TRBD2 (6 bases). This CDR3 has 13 residues. Trimming removed 1 base at V and 6 bases at J, with 8 bases between. Germline V gene sequence: CDR1 SGHTA, CDR2 FQGNSA. CDR3 protein: CASSLGRGDTQYF. DNA for the CDR3: TGTGCCAGCAGCTTAGGTCGGGGGGATACGCAGTATTTT.

This chain links TRBV5-1 with TRBJ2-3; no reliable D call. CDR1 and CDR2 from the germline V gene are SGHRS and YFSETQ. Trimming took 5 bases from V and 2 from J, leaving 6 bases between them. The CDR3 length is 12 residues. The CDR3, as DNA: TGCGCCAGCAGGTTCCCCACAGATACGCAGTATTTT. Protein sequence: CASRFPTDTQYF. Together with reference TRBV5-1 and TRBJ2-3, the CDR3 gives the full variable domain: KAGVTQTPRYLIKTRGQQVTLSCSPISGHRSVSWYQQTPGQGLQFLFEYFSETQRNKGNFPGRFSGRQFSNSRSEMNVSTLELGDSALYLCASRFPTDTQYFGPGTRLTVL.

The genes are TRBV11-2 and TRBJ2-2; 8 nucleotides agree with TRBD1. Germline V gives CDR1 SGHAT, CDR2 FQNNGV. The CDR3 totals 15 residues. V lost 5 bases, J lost 0 bases, and 2 bases stayed unmatched. The CDR3 loop reads CASSGQGPNTGELFF. The CDR3 DNA sequence: TGTGCCAGCAGCGGACAGGGCCCGAACACCGGGGAGCTGTTTTTT.